This TCR beta chain derives from a study of response to subunit inactivated influenza vaccine. Overall study findings and caveats: It was suggested by the authors that few new T cells are recruited by each seasonal influenza vaccination.

Each CDR3 protein is one row after TCRdb ran MiXCR on the RT-PCR reads. The sample records approximately 200,000 distinct CDR3 sequences, under 15% being singletons. Germline V gives CDR1 SEHNR, CDR2 FQNEAQ (reference sequence). The CDR3 is 14 amino acids. V was pared by 5 bases and J by 2 bases, with 13 bases between. Concerning this clonotype itself: The antigen remains undetermined.

The clonotype was recovered from a man aged 50-59 years who received an inactivated influenza vaccine. The rearrangement joins TRBV7-9 to TRBJ2-7; D is ambiguous. This material consisted of CD8+ T cells sorted from PBMCs, taken roughly 5 days after vaccination. The CDR3 DNA is TGTGCCAGCAGCCCCCCGGGTTTTCCCTACGAGCAGTACTTC. Translating gives CASSPPGFPYEQYF.